The 7 T cell receptor beta chains below come from one sample, sequenced in a study of regulatory T cells in long-lasting Graves disease. HTBI primers from iRepertoire and Arm-PCR of CDR3 regions yielded the TCR beta libraries. TCRdb fed the multiplex PCR reads into MiXCR, producing one record per CDR3 protein. The data hold 350,000 to 500,000 distinct CDR3 sequences, with roughly a fifth observed a single time. Time point defined: persistent/refractory GD, antithyroid drugs over 5 years with positive TRAb. The TCR library used RNA extracted from PBMCs. This material consisted of peripheral blood mononuclear cells (PBMCs), taken when the disease was refractory, from a patient treated with antithyroid drugs. These receptors originate from a female donor with Graves disease.

In the case of this clonotype: Given a much more abundant clone one base away, this may be a read error. The chain employs TRBV3-1 and TRBJ2-5; no clear D. The CDR3 is 13 amino acids. The germline gives CDR1 LGHDT, CDR2 YNNKEL (reference sequence). This chain's CDR3 is CASSQLYQEAQYF. CDR3 coding DNA: TGTGCCAGCAGCCAACTGTACCAAGAGGCCCAGTACTTC.

In its sample, this clonotype was seen many times. The chain uses TRBV11-2 and TRBJ2-7; 9 nucleotides agree with TRBD1. V gave up 5 bases and J gave up 3 bases; unmatched junction bases: 8. Looked up from germline, CDR1 is SGHAT and CDR2 is FQNNGV. The CDR3 runs to 15 residues. In nucleotides, the CDR3 is TGTGCCAGCAGCCCCCAGGACAGGGGATTCTACGAGCAGTACTTC. This sequence encodes CASSPQDRGFYEQYF.

The chain is built from TRBV29-1 and TRBJ2-1; 8 bases align to TRBD2. Germline trimming cut 7 bases from V and 4 bases from J; bases unmatched to any gene: 6. CDR1 SQVTM and CDR2 ANQGSEA come from the germline V gene. The CDR3 consists of 13 residues. CDR3 loop: CSAHTSGYNEQFF. CDR3 nucleotides: TGCAGCGCACATACTAGCGGTTACAATGAGCAGTTCTTC.

V is TRBV20-1 and J is TRBJ2-7; 9 bases fit TRBD2. Trimming took 2 bases from V and 3 from J; bases not matched to a gene: 14. This CDR3 is 17 amino acids long. Germline assignment: CDR1 DFQATT and CDR2 SNEGSKA (reference sequence). The CDR3 loop reads CSARLPGGLAGHYEQYF. DNA for the CDR3: TGCAGTGCTAGACTCCCTGGGGGGCTAGCGGGACACTACGAGCAGTACTTC.

This clonotype was detected many times. The chain uses TRBV6-2 or TRBV6-3 and TRBJ2-2; the D gene is possibly TRBD2 (6 bases). V dropped 5 bases and J dropped 0 bases, with 10 bases sitting between them. Germline V gene sequence: CDR1 MNHEY, CDR2 SVGEGT. The CDR3 is 15 amino acids. The CDR3 reads CASSRAGSNTGELFF. The CDR3 nucleotides are TGTGCCAGCAGTCGTGCGGGGTCGAACACCGGGGAGCTGTTTTTT.

This clonotype was seen repeatedly, ten times or more. The V gene is TRBV12-3 or TRBV12-4, the J gene TRBJ2-2, with a weak D call TRBD2 (5 bases). This CDR3 spans 14 amino acids. V shed 0 bases and J shed 6 bases, with 8 bases lying between them. CDR3 DNA sequence: TGTGCCAGCAGTTTAGCGAGGGAATCCGGGGAGCTGTTTTTT. Protein sequence: CASSLARESGELFF.

As to this clonotype: It may be a read error: a sequence one base away is much more abundant. The V call is TRBV7-6, the J call TRBJ2-5, with 7 bases aligning to TRBD1. V lost 8 bases, J lost 5 bases, and 11 bases stayed unmatched. The V gene's germline CDR1 is SGHVS and CDR2 FNYEAQ. CDR3 length equals 14 residues. The CDR3 sequence: CASGRTGALETQYF. For the CDR3, the DNA is TGTGCCAGCGGCCGGACAGGAGCCTTGGAGACCCAGTACTTC.